Shown below are 7 T cell receptor beta chains from a single sample sequenced in a study of early T cells in non-severe SARS-CoV-2 infection. Each CDR3 protein gets one entry after TCRdb re-called the 5' RACE reads with MiXCR. Of some 45,000 distinct CDR3 sequences in the sample, less than 6.5% were seen once. This sample comprised whole blood, obtained at baseline. Every receptor here comes from an adult who was a healthcare worker with PCR-confirmed SARS-CoV-2 infection or an uninfected control (not recorded which).

This clonotype was picked up many times. The chain employs TRBV5-6 and TRBJ2-7; D not certain. The V end was cut by 0 bases, the J end by 3 bases, with 4 bases between. The CDR3 has 12 residues. Germline lookup yields CDR1 SGHDT and CDR2 YYEEEE. The CDR3, as DNA: TGTGCCAGCAGCTTGGTCAGCTACGAGCAGTACTTC. This translates into CASSLVSYEQYF. Complete variable domain (other parts from reference TRBV5-6 and TRBJ2-7): DAGVTQSPTHLIKTRGQQVTLRCSPKSGHDTVSWYQQALGQGPQFIFQYYEEEERQRGNFPDRFSGHQFPNYSSELNVNALLLGDSALYLCASSLVSYEQYFGPGTRLTVT.

This clonotype was found many times. The rearrangement joins TRBV5-6 to TRBJ1-2; 8 bases are shared with TRBD1. CDR3 size: 15 residues. Germline V CDR1 and CDR2: SGHDT, YYEEEE. V was clipped by 3 bases and J by 4 bases; unmatched bases: 8. Written as DNA, the CDR3 is TGTGCCAGCAGCTCCCCGGACAGGGTGGGCTATGGCTACACCTTC. It codes for CASSSPDRVGYGYTF.

The chain carries TRBV6-1 and TRBJ1-2; no clear D gene. The germline CDR1 and CDR2 sequences are MNHNS and SASEGT. The CDR3 runs 15 residues. V dropped 1 base and J dropped 4 bases, with 13 bases sitting between them. CDR3 nucleotide sequence: TGTGCCAGCAGTGAAGATGTCAGACAAGTCTATGGCTACACCTTC. Its translation is CASSEDVRQVYGYTF.

The chain employs TRBV9 and TRBJ2-2; possible D gene TRBD1, 6 bases. V was cut by 2 bases and J by 7 bases, with 18 bases left in between. The CDR3 consists of 16 residues. The V gene's germline CDR1 is SGDLS and CDR2 YYNGEE. CDR3 coding DNA: TGTGCCAGCAGCGTTTTCCGGGACACTCAGGGCGGGGAGCTGTTTTTT. Its protein product is CASSVFRDTQGGELFF.

Many counts were recorded for this clonotype. This chain uses TRBV12-3 or TRBV12-4 with TRBJ1-2, with unresolved D. The CDR3 runs to 15 residues. V gave up 2 bases and J gave up 1 base, with 11 bases separating them. The CDR3 DNA reads TGTGCCAGCAGTTTATCGGGGTTAGGTAACTATGGCTACACCTTC. Its translation: CASSLSGLGNYGYTF.

This clonotype came up a few times. The genes are TRBV7-2 and TRBJ2-1; TRBD1 agrees at 11 bases. V shed 2 bases and J 8 bases; nucleotides not matched to a gene: 11. This CDR3 is 17 amino acids long. CDR1 and CDR2 from the germline V gene are SGHTA and FQGNSA. The CDR3 region has the DNA TGTGCCAGCAGCTTAATGCCCGGGACAGGGGGGAAGGATGAGCAGTTCTTC. Protein: CASSLMPGTGGKDEQFF.

Comment on this clonotype: With a much larger clone just one base away, this may be a read error. The V gene is TRBV3-1, the J gene TRBJ2-7; TRBD1 matches 9 bases. CDR3 length equals 15 residues. Germline V gene data show CDR1 as LGHDT and CDR2 as YNNKEL (reference sequence). V lost 4 bases, J lost 9 bases, and 13 bases stayed unmatched. CDR3 residues: CASSPPRGTGSMQYF. CDR3 nucleotide sequence: TGTGCCAGCAGCCCCCCCCGCGGGACAGGGTCGATGCAGTACTTC.